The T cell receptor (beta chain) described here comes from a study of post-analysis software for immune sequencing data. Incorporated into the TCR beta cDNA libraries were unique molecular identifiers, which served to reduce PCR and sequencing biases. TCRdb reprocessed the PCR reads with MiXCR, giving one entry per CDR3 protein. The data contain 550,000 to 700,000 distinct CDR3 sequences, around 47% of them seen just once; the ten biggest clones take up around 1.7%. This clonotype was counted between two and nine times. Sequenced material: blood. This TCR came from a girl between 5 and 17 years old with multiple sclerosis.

CDR3 DNA sequence: TGTGCCAGCAGCAGACACGACAGGGCTGGCTACACCTTC. It encodes CASSRHDRAGYTF. This sequence joins TRBV12-3 or TRBV12-4 and TRBJ1-2, with 7 bases aligning to TRBD1. V was clipped by 6 bases and J by 7 bases; unmatched bases: 8. The CDR3 length is 13 residues.